This is a list of T cell receptor beta chains from one sample in a study of CD4+ T cells in melanoma. TCRdb's copy holds only in-frame clones and misses some; the assay was immunoSEQ multiplex PCR. Of about 21,000 clones listed, approximately 80% are singletons. The material sequenced was cells from a culture (not recorded whether cultured in vitro). The receptors originated from a human donor with melanoma. Each CDR3 is given with its conserved first and last residue. The D gene is left open where the match is weak. Expanded clones get a size class; other rows say once, few or many, or leave the size out.

V gene,clone size,J gene,D gene,CDR3 protein,CDR3 DNA
TRBV10-3,.,TRBJ1-2,TRBD1,CAIRGTVVNYGYTF,TGTGCCATCAGGGGGACAGTAGTTAACTATGGCTACACCTTC
TRBV4-1,.,TRBJ1-4,TRBD1,CASSQAGTGGEKLFF,TGCGCCAGCAGCCAAGCCGGGACAGGGGGAGAAAAACTGTTTTTT
TRBV10-2,.,TRBJ2-5,TRBD2,CATRLAGQETQYF,TGCGCCACCCGACTAGCGGGTCAAGAGACCCAGTACTTC
TRBV5-1,.,TRBJ2-7,.,CASSRTEKSYEQYF,TGCGCCAGCAGCAGGACCGAGAAGTCCTACGAGCAGTACTTC
TRBV11-2,.,TRBJ2-7,.,CASSLLGNEQYF,TGTGCCAGCAGCTTGCTCGGGAACGAGCAGTACTTC
TRBV11-2,.,TRBJ2-5,.,CASSPGQYETQYF,TGTGCCAGCAGCCCTGGACAGTATGAGACCCAGTACTTC
TRBV6-5,.,TRBJ1-2,TRBD1,CASSSLGQGEGYTF,TGTGCCAGCAGTTCCCTGGGACAGGGAGAGGGCTACACCTTC
TRBV12-5,.,TRBJ2-5,TRBD2,CASGLASGAETQYF,TGTGCTAGTGGTTTAGCTAGCGGGGCAGAGACCCAGTACTTC
TRBV19,.,TRBJ2-4,TRBD1,CARAGQGTEDTKNIQYF,TGTGCCAGAGCGGGACAGGGGACAGAAGATACCAAAAACATTCAGTACTTC
TRBV9,.,TRBJ2-3,TRBD2,CASSVPSGVFGDTQYF,TGTGCCAGCAGCGTACCTAGCGGGGTCTTTGGGGATACGCAGTATTTT
TRBV25-1,.,TRBJ1-3,.,CARGEEFSGNTIYF,TGTGCCAGAGGGGAGGAATTCTCTGGAAACACCATATATTTT
TRBV7-3,.,TRBJ2-3,.,CASSPGTVRSTDTQYF,TGTGCCAGCAGCCCGGGGACGGTCAGGTCAACAGATACGCAGTATTTT
TRBV11-3,.,TRBJ2-1,.,CASSTGGALPNEQFF,TGTGCCAGCAGCACAGGGGGGGCCTTGCCCAATGAGCAGTTCTTC
TRBV5-1,once,TRBJ2-3,.,CASSSNHLLSDTQYF,TGCGCCAGCAGCTCCAATCACCTACTTTCAGATACGCAGTATTTT
TRBV6-5,few,TRBJ2-2,TRBD1,CASSYDRANTGELFF,TGTGCCAGCAGTTACGACAGGGCGAACACCGGGGAGCTGTTTTTT
TRBV6-6,.,TRBJ1-3,.,CASSYQGRSSGNTIYF,TGTGCCAGCAGTTACCAGGGCCGTAGCTCTGGAAACACCATATATTTT
TRBV7-9,few,TRBJ1-5,.,CASSFGGSQPQHF,TGTGCCAGCAGCTTTGGGGGTTCGCAGCCCCAGCATTTT
TRBV7-2,.,TRBJ1-2,.,CASSLSDPRNYGYTF,TGTGCCAGCAGCCTTTCGGACCCACGCAACTATGGCTACACCTTC
TRBV2,once,TRBJ2-7,.,CASLESSGSTQYF,TGTGCCAGCCTAGAATCATCGGGGAGCACGCAGTACTTC
TRBV5-1,.,TRBJ1-1,TRBD1,CASSLDRGGNTEAFF,TGCGCCAGCAGCTTGGACAGGGGCGGGAACACTGAAGCTTTCTTT
TRBV5-1,.,TRBJ2-1,TRBD1,CASSPGTGVDEQFF,TGCGCCAGCTCCCCCGGGACAGGGGTCGATGAGCAGTTCTTC
TRBV5-1,.,TRBJ2-1,TRBD1,CASRPGTGVVNEQFF,TGCGCCAGCAGGCCCGGGACAGGGGTGGTCAATGAGCAGTTCTTC
TRBV15,once,TRBJ2-1,TRBD2,CATREKRGGWYEQFF,TGTGCCACCAGGGAAAAGCGGGGGGGTTGGTATGAGCAGTTCTTC
TRBV9,.,TRBJ2-3,.,CASSVGVGTDTQYF,TGTGCCAGCAGCGTAGGGGTAGGCACAGATACGCAGTATTTT
TRBV14,.,TRBJ1-6,TRBD1,CASSHSIGRTGGNSPLHF,TGTGCCAGCAGTCACTCTATCGGTCGGACAGGCGGCAATTCACCCCTCCACTTT
TRBV5-1,.,TRBJ2-1,TRBD1,CASSLLGQGGNEQFF,TGCGCCAGCAGCTTGTTGGGACAGGGGGGCAATGAGCAGTTCTTC
TRBV28,.,TRBJ1-1,.,CASTPFVLTARNTEAFF,TGTGCCAGCACCCCTTTCGTACTGACAGCCCGAAACACTGAAGCTTTCTTT
TRBV5-1,.,TRBJ2-7,TRBD1,CASSLGDRASRGQYF,TGCGCCAGCAGCTTGGGGGACAGGGCCTCGCGGGGGCAGTACTTC
TRBV6-5,.,TRBJ2-3,TRBD2,CASRSSGGLGDTQYF,TGTGCCAGCAGGAGTAGCGGGGGCCTGGGAGATACGCAGTATTTT
TRBV5-4,.,TRBJ1-6,TRBD1,CASSLDRGSYNSPLHF,TGTGCCAGCAGCTTGGACAGGGGGTCCTATAATTCACCCCTCCACTTT
TRBV6-1,.,TRBJ2-7,TRBD1,CASSEVDRAYEQYF,TGTGCCAGCAGTGAAGTCGACAGGGCCTACGAGCAGTACTTC
TRBV6-6,.,TRBJ1-5,.,CASREGSIQPQHF,TGTGCCAGCAGGGAGGGCAGTATCCAGCCCCAGCATTTT
TRBV7-9,.,TRBJ2-1,TRBD1,CASSHRTGDEPSYNEQFF,TGTGCCAGCAGCCACCGGACAGGGGATGAGCCGAGCTACAATGAGCAGTTCTTC
TRBV7-9,.,TRBJ1-1,TRBD1,CASSSDLGQGSTEAFF,TGTGCCAGCAGCTCCGACCTGGGACAGGGGTCGACTGAAGCTTTCTTT
TRBV7-9,.,TRBJ2-7,.,CASSLGDVGGYEQYF,TGTGCCAGCAGCTTAGGGGATGTGGGGGGCTACGAGCAGTACTTC
TRBV5-1,.,TRBJ1-2,TRBD1,CASSLDRGGGYTF,TGCGCCAGCAGCTTGGACAGGGGAGGAGGCTACACCTTC
TRBV19,.,TRBJ1-2,TRBD1,CASSIEGQPAYGYTF,TGTGCCAGTAGTATCGAGGGACAGCCTGCGTATGGCTACACCTTC
TRBV7-2,.,TRBJ1-4,.,CASSSQVGNNEKLFF,TGTGCCAGCAGCTCCCAGGTGGGGAATAATGAAAAACTGTTTTTT
TRBV7-9,.,TRBJ2-7,TRBD2,CASSTTSGRGYF,TGTGCCAGCAGCACAACTAGCGGCCGGGGATACTTC
TRBV18,.,TRBJ2-4,.,CASSPMGGLNKNIQYF,TGTGCCAGCTCACCAATGGGGGGGCTAAACAAAAACATTCAGTACTTC
TRBV29-1,once,TRBJ1-2,.,CSVEGAGIYGYTF,TGCAGCGTTGAGGGGGCAGGGATCTATGGCTACACCTTC
TRBV4-1,.,TRBJ2-7,.,CASSQPSGGPYEQYF,TGCGCCAGCAGCCAACCGTCCGGGGGGCCCTACGAGCAGTACTTC
TRBV12-5,once,TRBJ1-1,.,CASGPGIGGGRMNTEAFF,TGTGCTAGTGGTCCAGGAATCGGGGGCGGCCGGATGAACACTGAAGCTTTCTTT
TRBV5-1,.,TRBJ1-1,TRBD1,CASSLGTGGDETFF,TGCGCCAGCAGCCTAGGGACAGGGGGCGACGAAACTTTCTTT
TRBV5-1,few,TRBJ2-3,TRBD2,CASSTSGGFATDTQYF,TGCGCCAGCAGTACTAGCGGGGGGTTCGCCACAGATACGCAGTATTTT
TRBV11-2,.,TRBJ2-7,.,CASSSDLLAYEQYF,TGTGCCAGCAGCTCGGACCTATTGGCCTACGAGCAGTACTTC
TRBV4-1,.,TRBJ1-1,.,CASSQGRSAEAFF,TGCGCCAGCAGCCAAGGACGGAGCGCTGAAGCTTTCTTT
TRBV5-1,.,TRBJ1-2,.,CASRPGAYGYTF,TGCGCCAGCAGACCCGGGGCCTATGGCTACACCTTC
TRBV7-9,few,TRBJ2-1,.,CASSSSDTINEQFF,TGTGCCAGCAGCTCCTCGGACACCATCAATGAGCAGTTCTTC
TRBV5-5,.,TRBJ1-5,.,CASSLRGWNQPQHF,TGTGCCAGCAGCTTGAGGGGTTGGAATCAGCCCCAGCATTTT
TRBV5-1,.,TRBJ2-1,TRBD2,CASSLPGWRGAHEQFF,TGCGCCAGCAGCCTCCCCGGATGGCGGGGGGCCCATGAGCAGTTCTTC
TRBV7-9,.,TRBJ1-1,.,CASSPTGTVNTEAFF,TGTGCCAGCAGCCCGACCGGGACCGTGAACACTGAAGCTTTCTTT
TRBV30,.,TRBJ2-7,.,CAWSDGVRGYEQYF,TGTGCCTGGAGTGACGGTGTCAGGGGATACGAGCAGTACTTC
TRBV7-9,.,TRBJ2-3,.,CASSRQGSSTDTQYF,TGTGCCAGCAGCCGCCAGGGTTCTAGCACAGATACGCAGTATTTT
TRBV7-2,few,TRBJ1-1,.,CASSPQRTEAFF,TGTGCCAGCAGCCCTCAGCGCACTGAAGCTTTCTTT